The 29 T cell receptor beta chains reported below all come from one sample, sequenced in a study of response to subunit inactivated influenza vaccine. TCRdb re-analysed the RT-PCR reads in MiXCR, keeping a single row per CDR3 protein. The sample has hundreds of thousands of distinct CDR3 sequences; about 12% are singletons. The input for sequencing was PBMCs from blood, taken on the day of vaccination. The receptors here all came from a man in his fifties who received an inactivated influenza vaccine.

The chain uses TRBV29-1 and TRBJ1-2; D remains ambiguous. CDR3 length: 9 amino acids. Looked up from germline, CDR1 is SQVTM and CDR2 is ANQGSEA. V was pared by 4 bases and J by 7 bases, with 4 bases between. In DNA, the CDR3 is TGCAGCGTTGGGGGTGGCTACACCTTC. It codes for CSVGGGYTF.

This chain joins TRBV6-1 and TRBJ1-2; 7 positions match TRBD1. CDR1 and CDR2 (germline): MNHNS, SASEGT. V was pared by 5 bases and J by 3 bases, with 6 bases of the junction left unmatched. The CDR3 runs 14 residues. CDR3 DNA sequence: TGTGCCAGCAGTCCCCCGACAGGGTACTATGGCTACACCTTC. Protein sequence: CASSPPTGYYGYTF.

This chain uses TRBV5-1 with TRBJ1-4; no firm D call. V dropped 7 bases and J dropped 5 bases, with 15 bases sitting between them. Germline loops: CDR1 SGHRS, CDR2 YFSETQ. The CDR3 length is 14 residues. The CDR3 loop is CASRTGDGNEKLFF. In DNA form, the CDR3 reads TGCGCCAGCCGAACGGGTGACGGGAATGAAAAACTGTTTTTT.

Only a few counts were recorded for this clonotype. V usage is TRBV7-2 and J usage is TRBJ2-7, with D possibly called TRBD1 or TRBD2 (6 bases each). The V end lost 6 bases, the J end lost 3 bases, and 18 bases lay between the germline ends. Germline lookup yields CDR1 SGHTA and CDR2 FQGNSA. This CDR3 has 15 amino acids. CDR3 loop: CASSVLGGGLYEQYF. The DNA of the CDR3 is TGTGCCAGCAGTGTACTCGGAGGGGGGCTCTACGAGCAGTACTTC.

This clonotype was recorded many times. The chain is built from TRBV5-5 and TRBJ1-4, with 7 nucleotides matching TRBD1. V lost 3 bases and J lost 4; bases outside the gene matches: 3. CDR1 is SGHKS, CDR2 YYEKEE, per germline (reference sequence). The CDR3 spans 14 residues. This CDR3 is CASSWGQLNEKLFF. CDR3 DNA: TGTGCCAGCAGCTGGGGACAGCTTAATGAAAAACTGTTTTTT.

Here the CDR3 reads CASSLDRGPQETQYF. Written as DNA, the CDR3 is TGTGCCAGCAGTTTGGACAGGGGGCCCCAAGAGACCCAGTACTTC. The chain combines TRBV2 with TRBJ2-5, with TRBD1 matching over 11 bases. Looked up from germline, CDR1 is SNHLY and CDR2 is FYNNEI. V shed 5 bases, J shed 1 base, and the junction held 3 bases outside the gene matches. The length of the CDR3 is 15 residues.

As for this clonotype: Just one base apart from a much larger clone, this may be a read error. CDR3 protein: CVSSFTRSPTDTQYF. The CDR3 nucleotides are TGTGTCAGCAGTTTCACTAGATCCCCCACAGATACGCAGTATTTT. The chain uses TRBV12-3 or TRBV12-4 and TRBJ2-3; tentatively, D is TRBD2 (5 bases). The CDR3 contains 15 residues.

This clonotype showed up just a few times. This chain joins TRBV28 and TRBJ1-5, with a weak D call TRBD1 (5 bases). Per germline, CDR1 MDHEN and CDR2 SYDVKM. Trimming took off 6 bases at V and 5 bases at J, with 14 bases between the two ends. The CDR3 sequence is 14 residues long. The CDR3 DNA is TGTGCCAGCAGGCCAGGGTACCATTATCAGCCCCAGCATTTT. This codes for CASRPGYHYQPQHF.

A word on this clonotype: Since a much larger clone is just one base distant, this may be a read error. The chain joins TRBV5-1 to TRBJ2-3; 7 nucleotides line up with TRBD2. The CDR3 runs to 15 residues. Germline assignment: CDR1 SGHRS and CDR2 YFSETQ. DNA for the CDR3: TGCGCCAGCAGCTGGGGTTCGGGAGGAGAAGATGCGCAGTATTTT. It yields the protein CASSWGSGGEDAQYF.

A few counts support this clonotype. The chain combines TRBV12-3 or TRBV12-4 with TRBJ2-1; TRBD2 agrees at 7 bases. V shed 10 bases, J shed 3 bases, and the junction held 15 bases outside the gene matches. The CDR3 covers 16 residues. The CDR3 region has the DNA TGTGCCAACGAACAGGCCGTTGGCGGGGGCTACAATGAGCAGTTCTTC. The encoded protein is CANEQAVGGGYNEQFF.

This clonotype was observed a few times. The gene calls are TRBV12-3 or TRBV12-4 and TRBJ2-2; perhaps TRBD2 as D (6 bases). V lost 3 bases, J lost 0 bases, and 14 bases lay in between. The CDR3 is made up of 17 amino acids. CDR3 nucleotides: TGTGCCAGCAGTTTCTCTACTAGCAGCGCGAACACCGGGGAGCTGTTTTTT. The encoded protein is CASSFSTSSANTGELFF.

This clonotype turned up a few times. J is TRBJ2-7 and V is TRBV7-2, with TRBD2 matching 8 bases. Germline V gene sequence: CDR1 SGHTA, CDR2 FQGNSA. The CDR3 contains 13 residues. V dropped 6 bases and J dropped 5; count of bases not matched to a gene: 6. In DNA form, the CDR3 reads TGTGCCAGCAGTCGCAATAGCGGGAACGAGCAGTACTTC. This gives the protein CASSRNSGNEQYF.

This clonotype has at least ten counts. J is TRBJ2-1 and V is TRBV5-1, with 9 bases that match TRBD1. This CDR3 has 14 amino acids. CDR1 SGHRS and CDR2 YFSETQ come from the germline V gene. J was trimmed by 5 bases and V by 3 bases; bases with no gene match: 3. The CDR3: CASSSDRGHNEQFF. CDR3 DNA sequence: TGCGCCAGCAGCTCGGACAGGGGCCACAATGAGCAGTTCTTC.

This clonotype appeared many times. The chain has TRBV4-2 and TRBJ1-2; 7 nucleotides line up with TRBD1. Germline lookup yields CDR1 LGHNA and CDR2 YNFKEQ. This CDR3 has 15 amino acids. With 0 bases clipped from V and 4 bases from J, the junction kept 5 bases outside the gene matches. CDR3 protein: CASSQDGTAGYGYTF. The CDR3 DNA reads as TGTGCCAGCAGCCAAGATGGGACAGCTGGCTATGGCTACACCTTC.

This chain joins TRBV20-1 and TRBJ2-7; 8 nucleotides line up with TRBD1. The V segment lost 2 bases and the J segment 0 bases; nucleotides outside the gene matches: 3. This CDR3 is 14 amino acids long. Germline CDR1 DFQATT, CDR2 SNEGSKA (reference sequence). The CDR3 sequence is CSARPGGLSYEQYF. The CDR3 DNA sequence: TGCAGTGCTAGACCAGGGGGCCTCTCCTACGAGCAGTACTTC.

The chain is built from TRBV7-2 and TRBJ2-1; D unclear. This CDR3 spans 12 amino acids. The germline V and J ends were trimmed by 5 bases and 4 bases, with 6 bases remaining between them. Germline V gene lookup returns CDR1 SGHTA and CDR2 FQGNSA. The CDR3 spells CASSPRYNEQFF. CDR3 coding DNA: TGTGCCAGCAGCCCCAGGTACAATGAGCAGTTCTTC.

Concerning this clonotype: This could be a read error, since a much larger clone is one nucleotide away. The CDR3, as DNA: TGCAGTGCGAAGACCCAGATACAAAAATCCTACGAGCAGTACTTC. As protein: CSAKTQIQKSYEQYF. The chain recombines TRBV20-1 with TRBJ2-7; D remains unclear. V lost 6 bases, J lost 1 base, and 19 bases lay in between. Germline V gene sequence: CDR1 DFQATT, CDR2 SNEGSKA (reference sequence). The CDR3 is 15 residues long.

V and J are TRBV20-1 and TRBJ1-1; 9 nucleotides match TRBD1. Per the germline V gene, CDR1 is DFQATT and CDR2 is SNEGSKA (reference sequence). The CDR3 runs to 14 residues. The V and J ends lost 3 bases and 3 bases, in that order; junction bases with no gene match: 5. The CDR3 DNA reads TGCAGTGCTAGCGACAGGGGGTGGGACACTGAAGCTTTCTTT. Its translation is CSASDRGWDTEAFF.

The sample holds a few counts of this clonotype. The rearrangement links TRBV20-1 to TRBJ2-7, with D uncertain. V was shortened by 0 bases and J by 3 bases, with 12 bases between the two germline ends. This CDR3 is built from 14 residues. Germline V gene data show CDR1 as DFQATT and CDR2 as SNEGSKA (reference sequence). CDR3 in DNA: TGCAGTGCTAGAGATGGGAACGGTGTCTACGAGCAGTACTTC. Translated, it gives CSARDGNGVYEQYF.

The chain recombines TRBV7-2 with TRBJ2-2; D remains ambiguous. CDR1 is SGHTA and CDR2 is FQGNSA in the germline V gene. Trimming shortened V by 4 bases and J by 1 base, and 7 bases separated the two germline ends. This CDR3 contains 14 residues. CDR3 coding DNA: TGTGCCAGCAGCTCAGACATGAACACCGGGGAGCTGTTTTTT. Translated: CASSSDMNTGELFF.

The chain is built from TRBV7-2 and TRBJ1-4, with a weak D call TRBD1 (5 bases). Germline CDR1 SGHTA, CDR2 FQGNSA. The CDR3 length is 15 residues. V was clipped by 2 bases and J by 5 bases, with 12 bases between them. The CDR3: CASSLKARANEKLFF. Written as DNA, the CDR3 is TGTGCCAGCAGCTTAAAGGCCAGGGCGAATGAAAAACTGTTTTTT.

The chain recombines TRBV6-5 with TRBJ2-7; possibly TRBD1 for D (5 bases). The length of the CDR3 is 13 residues. Germline loops: CDR1 MNHEY, CDR2 SVGAGI. Trimming took 2 bases from V and 4 from J, leaving 9 bases between them. The CDR3 spells CASSYNSGYEQYF. The CDR3 DNA follows: TGTGCCAGCAGTTACAATTCAGGGTACGAGCAGTACTTC.

The V call is TRBV7-8, the J call TRBJ2-7; TRBD2 matches 8 bases. The CDR3 sequence is 13 residues long. The V gene end was trimmed by 5 bases and the J gene end by 6 bases; junction bases not matched to a gene: 6. Germline V gene data show CDR1 as SGHVS and CDR2 as FQNEAQ. The CDR3: CASSIGLAVEQYF. Written as DNA, the CDR3 is TGTGCCAGCAGCATCGGACTAGCTGTCGAGCAGTACTTC.

The chain uses TRBV7-2 and TRBJ2-3; 12 nucleotides agree with TRBD2. CDR3 length equals 16 residues. J was trimmed by 8 bases and V by 4 bases; bases with no gene match: 10. The germline V gene has CDR1 SGHTA and CDR2 FQGNSA. CDR3 sequence reads: CASSSLAGGLRGTQYF. The CDR3 DNA is TGTGCCAGCAGCTCGCTAGCGGGGGGGCTACGCGGTACGCAGTATTTT.

This clonotype occurred many times. V and J are TRBV12-3 or TRBV12-4 and TRBJ2-2, with D possibly being TRBD1 (6 bases). The CDR3 length is 13 residues. The V end lost 3 bases, the J end lost 6 bases, and 8 bases lay between the germline ends. Here the CDR3 DNA reads TGTGCCAGCAGTTTCAGGGGAGCCGGGGAGCTGTTTTTT. This codes for CASSFRGAGELFF.

This clonotype was recorded many times. This CDR3 is CATSELAGRGEQFF. The CDR3 DNA reads TGTGCCACCAGTGAACTAGCGGGAAGGGGTGAGCAGTTCTTC. The chain carries TRBV24-1 and TRBJ2-1; 10 nucleotides agree with TRBD2. The CDR3 is 14 amino acids. The germline gives CDR1 KGHDR, CDR2 SFDVKD. The junction had 5 bases not matched to a gene; V was cut back by 4 bases and J by 9 bases.

V is TRBV20-1 and J is TRBJ2-1, with 11 bases that match TRBD1. The length of the CDR3 is 15 residues. V lost 2 bases to trimming and J lost 7 bases; unmatched junction nucleotides: 7. Germline CDR1 reads DFQATT; CDR2 reads SNEGSKA (reference sequence). The CDR3 DNA sequence: TGCAGTGCTAGAACATCCGGGACAGGGGGTAATGAGCAGTTCTTC. Translated: CSARTSGTGGNEQFF.

This clonotype was found a few times. The genes are TRBV5-1 and TRBJ2-5, with a possible D match to TRBD2 (5 bases). Germline V gives CDR1 SGHRS, CDR2 YFSETQ. V dropped 2 bases and J dropped 0 bases, with 11 bases sitting between them. The CDR3 consists of 15 residues. The CDR3, as DNA: TGCGCCAGCAGCTTAACGGGAACAAACCAAGAGACCCAGTACTTC. It translates to CASSLTGTNQETQYF.

This clonotype was counted ten times or more. The chain is built from TRBV10-3 and TRBJ2-1; 11 positions agree with TRBD2. The CDR3 extends over 16 amino acids. Trimming removed 4 bases from V and 5 bases from J; junction bases left unmatched: 7. Germline V lookup: CDR1 ENHRY, CDR2 SYGVKD. CDR3 nucleotide sequence: TGTGCCATCAGTGGGGAAGGACTAGCGGGTGACAATGAGCAGTTCTTC. Its protein product is CAISGEGLAGDNEQFF.